This T cell receptor beta chain comes out of a study of blood T cell repertoires in COVID-19. About the research overall: COVID-19 samples from acute and convalescent phases originated in the United States, Italy and Spain. T cells, B-cell-depleted T cells, or PBMCs supplied cDNA or gDNA.

In the original workflow: Amplifying reference gene primers gave estimates of nucleated cell counts. Libraries were prepared by immunoSEQ multiplex PCR; TCRdb keeps only in-frame clonotypes and omits some of them. V, J and clone size were drawn from that table, and D and trimming were deduced from the DNA. The data contain fewer than 200,000 clones, approximately 89% of them singletons. The germline V gene has CDR1 DFQATT and CDR2 SNEGSKA (reference sequence). CDR3 size: 11 residues. The V end lost 6 bases, the J end lost 5 bases, and 7 bases lay between the germline ends. Specimen: peripheral blood. This rearrangement joins TRBV20-1 to TRBJ1-4; D perhaps matches TRBD1 (5 bases). This receptor was obtained from a woman aged 55-69 years with acute or convalescent COVID-19. The CDR3 spells CSARGNEKLFF. As DNA, the CDR3 is TGCAGTGCAAGGGGAAATGAAAAACTGTTTTTT.